One and the same sample provided the 27 T cell receptor beta chains below, sequenced in a study of CD8 T cells in ankylosing spondylitis. From the 5' RACE reads, TCRdb called clonotypes with MiXCR, one entry per CDR3 protein. The profile covers some 800,000 distinct CDR3 sequences, with 12% appearing a single time and approximately 0.46% taken by the ten largest. These receptors' targets are unknown. Findings and limits, study-wide: For ankylosing spondylitis blood, a TCR beta motif of about eight highly homologous variants appeared characteristic.

Sequences were obtained from blood, either unsorted or a sorted T cell fraction (not recorded which). The receptors here all came from a male donor with ankylosing spondylitis.

This clonotype was counted only a few times. The V call is TRBV20-1, the J call TRBJ2-3, with D possibly TRBD2 on 5 matching bases. Germline V gives CDR1 DFQATT, CDR2 SNEGSKA (reference sequence). Between the trimmed V and J ends, which lost 3 bases and 3 bases, there was a span of 13 bases. The CDR3 extends over 14 amino acids. The CDR3 nucleotides are TGCAGTGCTAGGGCTAGCTCTAGGACAGATACGCAGTATTTT. The encoded protein is CSARASSRTDTQYF.

The chain recombines TRBV28 with TRBJ2-3; TRBD2 agrees at 9 bases. The CDR3 sequence is 14 residues long. The junction had 4 bases not matched to a gene; V was cut back by 3 bases and J by 6 bases. Germline assignment: CDR1 MDHEN and CDR2 SYDVKM. The CDR3 is CASSFRAGGDTQYF. CDR3 in DNA: TGTGCCAGCAGTTTTAGGGCGGGGGGGGATACGCAGTATTTT.

This clonotype was counted only a few times. The chain joins TRBV6-6 to TRBJ1-1, with unresolved D. CDR3 size: 13 residues. The V gene lost 2 bases and the J gene lost 5 bases, with 9 bases spanning the gap. The V gene's germline CDR1 is MNHNY and CDR2 SVGAGI (reference sequence). CDR3 residues: CASSYRDWTEAFF. For the CDR3, the DNA is TGTGCCAGCAGTTACCGGGATTGGACTGAAGCTTTCTTT.

At least ten counts were recorded for this clonotype. This rearrangement joins TRBV6-5 to TRBJ1-2; D not certain. The germline CDR1 and CDR2 sequences are MNHEY and SVGAGI. V lost 6 bases and J lost 4, with 18 bases in between. The CDR3 has 15 residues. CDR3 protein: CASRSPAGRGYGYTF. Here the CDR3 DNA reads TGTGCCAGCAGATCCCCAGCGGGTCGTGGCTATGGCTACACCTTC.

This clonotype was seen at least ten times. V gene TRBV7-2 combines with J gene TRBJ2-5; weak D call: TRBD2 (5 bases). This CDR3 contains 12 residues. The germline V gene has CDR1 SGHTA and CDR2 FQGNSA. The V end was cut by 10 bases, the J end by 5 bases, with 14 bases between. The CDR3 sequence is CATAEVRETQYF. For the CDR3, the DNA is TGTGCCACCGCGGAGGTGAGGGAGACCCAGTACTTC. Full variable domain (remainder filled in from reference TRBV7-2 and TRBJ2-5): GAGVSQSPSNKVTEKGKDVELRCDPISGHTALYWYRQSLGQGLEFLIYFQGNSAPDKSGLPSDRFSAERTGGSVSTLTIQRTQQEDSAVYLCATAEVRETQYFGPGTRLLVL.

This chain links TRBV28 with TRBJ2-1; maybe TRBD1 (7 bases). Germline loops: CDR1 MDHEN, CDR2 SYDVKM. The CDR3 totals 17 residues. V was shortened by 4 bases and J by 2 bases, with 18 bases between the two germline ends. CDR3 DNA: TGTGCCAGCAGTTCCTCTGGAGGAGGGGGCACCTACAATGAGCAGTTCTTC. Translating it yields CASSSSGGGGTYNEQFF.

The chain carries TRBV7-9 and TRBJ2-7; tentatively, D is TRBD1 (6 bases). Germline lookup yields CDR1 SEHNR and CDR2 FQNEAQ (reference sequence). CDR3 length: 14 amino acids. V was shortened by 1 base and J by 7 bases, with 14 bases between the two germline ends. The CDR3 protein is CASSLGGGQLEQYF. The CDR3, as DNA: TGTGCCAGCAGCTTAGGAGGTGGACAGTTGGAGCAGTACTTC.

This clonotype was seen a handful of times. At one end the junction does not follow the germline gene, possibly because of a read error. This chain uses TRBV5-1 with TRBJ2-2; tentatively, D is TRBD1 or TRBD2 (5 bases each). The CDR3 has 15 residues. Germline CDR1 is SGHRS and CDR2 is YFSETQ. The CDR3 protein is CASSPGTLNTGELFF. The DNA of the CDR3 is TGTGCCAGCAGTCCCGGGACCTTAAACACCGGGGAGCTGTTTTTT.

J is TRBJ2-5 and V is TRBV4-2, with 14 positions matching TRBD2. The CDR3 spans 17 residues. V gave up 4 bases and J gave up 4 bases; unmatched junction bases: 8. Germline lookup yields CDR1 LGHNA and CDR2 YNFKEQ. The CDR3 loop reads CASSRGLAGGLGETQYF. The DNA for the CDR3 is TGTGCCAGCAGCCGTGGACTAGCGGGAGGATTAGGAGAGACCCAGTACTTC.

The chain joins TRBV20-1 to TRBJ1-6; 8 positions agree with TRBD1. Germline CDR1 reads DFQATT; CDR2 reads SNEGSKA (reference sequence). Unmatched junction bases numbered 5, after V lost 1 base and J lost 3 bases. This CDR3 comprises 16 residues. Here the CDR3 DNA reads TGCAGTGCTAGAGGTGGACAGGGCGTCTATAATTCACCCCTCCACTTT. As protein: CSARGGQGVYNSPLHF.

This clonotype appeared a few times. The chain is built from TRBV20-1 and TRBJ1-1; D gene unclear. V was clipped by 2 bases and J by 3 bases, with 10 bases between them. CDR3 length: 13 amino acids. Germline V gene data show CDR1 as DFQATT and CDR2 as SNEGSKA (reference sequence). The DNA for the CDR3 is TGCAGTGCTAGATCAGTAACATACACTGAAGCTTTCTTT. Its translation is CSARSVTYTEAFF.

Only a few counts were recorded for this clonotype. The chain combines TRBV20-1 with TRBJ2-1; TRBD1 matches 8 bases. V shed 0 bases, J shed 8 bases, and the junction held 9 bases outside the gene matches. CDR1 and CDR2 from the germline V gene are DFQATT and SNEGSKA (reference sequence). The CDR3 runs to 15 residues. Here the CDR3 reads CSARDTGGRVDEQFF. CDR3 DNA: TGCAGTGCTAGAGATACAGGGGGAAGGGTGGATGAGCAGTTCTTC.

The chain links TRBV5-1 to TRBJ2-1; no definite D call. Germline V lookup: CDR1 SGHRS, CDR2 YFSETQ. The CDR3 has 16 residues. The V gene lost 0 bases and the J gene lost 0 bases, with 10 bases spanning the gap. The CDR3: CASSLARFSSYNEQFF. DNA for the CDR3: TGCGCCAGCAGCTTGGCCCGGTTTAGCTCCTACAATGAGCAGTTCTTC.

The table lists this clonotype with many counts. The chain combines TRBV24-1 with TRBJ2-4; no clear D gene. CDR1 KGHDR and CDR2 SFDVKD come from the germline V gene. V dropped 7 bases and J dropped 5 bases, with 11 bases sitting between them. The CDR3 contains 13 residues. The CDR3 DNA sequence: TGTGCCACCAGCAGTTTCCTGGAAAACATTCAGTACTTC. Encoded protein: CATSSFLENIQYF.

This clonotype turned up a few times. The chain is built from TRBV5-1 and TRBJ2-1, with no clear D. The CDR3 covers 14 residues. CDR1 is SGHRS, CDR2 YFSETQ, per germline. Trimming took off 0 bases at V and 9 bases at J, with 13 bases between the two ends. The CDR3: CASSLGGVKAEQFF. The DNA of the CDR3 is TGCGCCAGCAGCTTGGGTGGCGTAAAGGCTGAGCAGTTCTTC.

The chain carries TRBV12-3 or TRBV12-4 and TRBJ2-2; D is tentatively TRBD1 or TRBD2 (5 bases each). The CDR3 is 16 amino acids. V lost 5 bases to trimming and J lost 2 bases, with 15 bases between them. CDR3 nucleotide sequence: TGTGCCAGCAGTGTACCGGGGCCCCGCAACACCGGGGAGCTGTTTTTT. It translates to CASSVPGPRNTGELFF.

This clonotype was seen ten or more times. V is TRBV29-1 and J is TRBJ1-1, with D perhaps TRBD1 (5 bases). Germline CDR1 reads SQVTM; CDR2 reads ANQGSEA. The CDR3 spans 13 residues. With 7 bases removed from V and 2 bases from J, the gap between germline ends came to 14 bases. The CDR3: CSGQTGLNTEAFF. Here the CDR3 DNA reads TGCAGCGGTCAAACAGGTCTTAACACTGAAGCTTTCTTT.

The chain has TRBV7-9 and TRBJ2-1; 12 nucleotides match TRBD2. V was clipped by 0 bases and J by 10 bases; unmatched bases: 4. The germline gives CDR1 SEHNR, CDR2 FQNEAQ (reference sequence). This CDR3 contains 15 residues. The CDR3, as DNA: TGTGCCAGCAGCTTAGCGCGGACTAGCGGGATGGAGCAGTTCTTC. It yields the protein CASSLARTSGMEQFF.

This clonotype was observed a handful of times. The rearrangement links TRBV6-6 to TRBJ1-2, with no clear D. The CDR3 is 12 residues long. Germline assignment: CDR1 MNHNY and CDR2 SVGAGI (reference sequence). V gave up 5 bases and J gave up 9 bases, with 13 bases separating them. CDR3 protein: CASSPDRNRYTF. The CDR3 DNA reads as TGTGCCAGCAGTCCCGATCGGAATCGCTACACCTTC.

Many counts were recorded for this clonotype. This chain uses TRBV7-9 with TRBJ2-1; 9 bases align to TRBD2. V was clipped by 1 base and J by 3 bases; unmatched bases: 7. This CDR3 is built from 17 residues. Germline V gives CDR1 SEHNR, CDR2 FQNEAQ (reference sequence). CDR3 sequence reads: CASSLGWREGLYNEQFF. The CDR3, as DNA: TGTGCCAGCAGCTTAGGGTGGCGGGAGGGCCTCTACAATGAGCAGTTCTTC.

V is TRBV7-9 and J is TRBJ2-1, with 10 bases that match TRBD1. The CDR3 sequence is 14 residues long. Germline CDR1 is SEHNR and CDR2 is FQNEAQ (reference sequence). The V segment lost 6 bases and the J segment 6 bases; nucleotides outside the gene matches: 5. The CDR3 sequence: CASRPRTGGNEQFF. CDR3 nucleotide sequence: TGTGCCAGCAGACCCAGGACAGGGGGCAATGAGCAGTTCTTC.

A few counts support this clonotype. This chain joins TRBV28 and TRBJ1-2; the D gene is possibly TRBD1 (5 bases). Per the germline V gene, CDR1 is MDHEN and CDR2 is SYDVKM. CDR3 size: 17 residues. The germline V and J ends were trimmed by 3 bases and 0 bases, with 17 bases remaining between them. The CDR3 coding sequence is TGTGCCAGCAGTTTCGCGCCAGGGACGCGAGCTAACTATGGCTACACCTTC. Translating gives CASSFAPGTRANYGYTF.

This chain connects TRBV6-5 to TRBJ2-3; no firm D call. Germline loops: CDR1 MNHEY, CDR2 SVGAGI. The V gene lost 4 bases and the J gene lost 5 bases, with 10 bases spanning the gap. This CDR3 comprises 13 residues. In nucleotides, the CDR3 is TGTGCCAGCAGTTCCCCGACCAAAGATACGCAGTATTTT. Amino acids: CASSSPTKDTQYF.

The chain uses TRBV7-2 and TRBJ2-5; 14 nucleotides match TRBD2. V trimming: 5 bases; J trimming: 5 bases; junction bases outside the gene matches: 7. This CDR3 comprises 16 residues. Looked up from germline, CDR1 is SGHTA and CDR2 is FQGNSA. This chain's CDR3 is CASSKRLAGGAETQYF. CDR3 bases: TGTGCCAGCAGCAAGCGACTAGCGGGAGGGGCGGAGACCCAGTACTTC. Full variable domain (rest looked up from reference TRBV7-2 and TRBJ2-5): GAGVSQSPSNKVTEKGKDVELRCDPISGHTALYWYRQSLGQGLEFLIYFQGNSAPDKSGLPSDRFSAERTGGSVSTLTIQRTQQEDSAVYLCASSKRLAGGAETQYFGPGTRLLVL.

V and J are TRBV6-2 or TRBV6-3 and TRBJ2-5; maybe TRBD1 (6 bases). Trimming took 7 bases from V and 4 from J, leaving 22 bases between them. The CDR3 contains 16 residues. Germline V gene data show CDR1 as MNHEY and CDR2 as SVGEGT. The CDR3 protein is CASTKLATTGGETQYF. DNA of the CDR3: TGTGCCAGCACCAAATTGGCGACGACAGGAGGAGAGACCCAGTACTTC.

The rearrangement links TRBV5-5 to TRBJ2-1, with D possibly being TRBD2 (6 bases). There are 14 residues in the CDR3. Germline V CDR1 and CDR2: SGHKS, YYEKEE (reference sequence). Trimming stripped 0 bases from V and 7 bases from J, with 11 bases between. The CDR3 reads CASSLVWGRNEQFF. CDR3 DNA sequence: TGTGCCAGCAGCTTGGTGTGGGGGAGGAATGAGCAGTTCTTC.

This clonotype showed up many times. The chain employs TRBV5-1 and TRBJ2-1, with 9 bases lining up with TRBD2. J lost 4 bases, V lost 0 bases, and 2 bases had no gene match. Germline V gives CDR1 SGHRS, CDR2 YFSETQ. The CDR3 runs 15 residues. CDR3 nucleotide sequence: TGCGCCAGCAGCTTGGAGCTAGCGGGGTACAATGAGCAGTTCTTC. Amino acid sequence: CASSLELAGYNEQFF.